The 32 T cell receptor beta chains in this list originate from one sample, sequenced in a study of vaccination and CD4 T cells after COVID-19. Treatment denoted: roughly ten-day PBMC culture with coronavirus spike peptide pools or control peptides (ViraFEST assay). These receptors are not linked to any known antigen. Sequencing of the DNA from cultured CD4+ T cells was carried out with the Oncomine TCR Beta short-read assay. TCRdb recomputed calls from the PCR reads with MiXCR, one row per CDR3 protein. This sample has approximately 15,000 distinct CDR3 sequences, with over 45% found just once. Sequencing was performed on CD4+ T cells from blood, cultured in vitro, taken before SARS-CoV-2 vaccination. The receptors stem from a human donor who had recovered from COVID-19.

This clonotype was detected only a few times. The J gene is TRBJ2-2, the V gene TRBV6-1; the D is unclear. CDR1 is MNHNS, CDR2 SASEGT, per germline. The CDR3 has 13 residues. V lost 6 bases, J lost 8 bases, and 13 bases lay in between. The CDR3, as DNA: TGTGCCAGCAGCGACGTGGCTTCTGGGGAGCTGTTTTTT. It translates to CASSDVASGELFF.

This chain joins TRBV21-1 and TRBJ2-1; the DNA was not compared with TRBD2, the D call given in the table. TRBV21-1 is a pseudogene segment. The CDR3 length is 23 residues. The CDR3 loop is CASSIGDFTGTSGRAFGYNEQFF. CDR3 nucleotides: TGTGCCAGCAGCATCGGGGACTTTACCGGGACTAGCGGGAGGGCCTTTGGGTACAATGAGCAGTTCTTC.

In this sample, this clonotype turned up a few times. CDR3 sequence: CASSQTDTQYF. The CDR3 bases are TGTGCCAGCAGCCAAACAGATACGCAGTATTTT. The V and J genes are TRBV7-9 and TRBJ2-3; D gene uncertain. V was trimmed by 5 bases and J by 3 bases, leaving 3 bases between them. The germline V gene encodes CDR1 SEHNR and CDR2 FQNEAQ (reference sequence). CDR3 length equals 11 residues. The complete variable domain, with remaining parts taken from reference TRBV7-9 and TRBJ2-3, reads DTGVSQNPRHKITKRGQNVTFRCDPISEHNRLYWYRQTLGQGPEFLTYFQNEAQLEKSRLLSDRFSAERPKGSFSTLEIQRTEQGDSAMYLCASSQTDTQYFGPGTRLTVL.

CDR3 sequence reads: CASSPPSSRNTIYF. As DNA, the CDR3 is TGTGCCAGCTCACCACCGTCCAGCCGAAACACCATATATTTT. The chain uses TRBV18 and TRBJ1-3; D uncertain. Germline V gene lookup returns CDR1 KGHSH and CDR2 LQKENI. This CDR3 is built from 14 residues. V shed 0 bases and J shed 5 bases, with 8 bases lying between them.

This sequence joins TRBV7-3 and TRBJ1-3, with D perhaps matching TRBD1 (5 bases). The CDR3 is made up of 18 amino acids. Germline V lookup: CDR1 SGHTA, CDR2 FQGTGA. Deletions cut 5 bases from V and 2 bases from J, with 22 bases between. CDR3 nucleotides: TGTGCCAGCAGCCCCCTAAGGTCCCCGTTAGGGGCTGGAAACACCATATATTTT. Its translation is CASSPLRSPLGAGNTIYF.

The gene calls are TRBV27 and TRBJ2-7; 8 bases align to TRBD1. Germline V gene data show CDR1 as MNHEY and CDR2 as SMNVEV (reference sequence). The CDR3 is made up of 16 amino acids. The trim removed 6 bases at V and 3 bases at J, leaving 13 bases unmatched. The CDR3 nucleotides read TGTGCCAGCAGACCCCGGGCCGGGACAGGATTCTACGAGCAGTACTTC. As protein: CASRPRAGTGFYEQYF.

This sequence joins TRBV12-3 or TRBV12-4 and TRBJ2-7, with 9 positions matching TRBD1. The CDR3 has 14 residues. The trim removed 6 bases at V and 2 bases at J, leaving 5 bases unmatched. CDR3 in amino acids: CASRGTGRAYEQYF. DNA for the CDR3: TGTGCCAGCAGGGGGACAGGGAGGGCCTACGAGCAGTACTTC.

The table lists this clonotype with a few counts. The chain is built from TRBV7-2 and TRBJ2-7, with 8 bases that match TRBD1. The length of the CDR3 is 15 residues. V was pared by 0 bases and J by 6 bases, with 7 bases of the junction left unmatched. Germline CDR1 reads SGHTA; CDR2 reads FQGNSA. In DNA, the CDR3 is TGTGCCAGCAGCTTAGCGCAAGGACAGGGTAGCGAGCAGTACTTC. It yields the protein CASSLAQGQGSEQYF.

In its sample, this clonotype was seen a few times. A junction boundary mismatches the germline segment, possibly from a read error. The chain is built from TRBV27 and TRBJ1-1; no firm D call. The CDR3 is 15 amino acids. The V gene's germline CDR1 is MNHEY and CDR2 SMNVEV (reference sequence). CDR3 protein: CTSSLCSVLWREAFF. CDR3 sequence (DNA): TGCACCAGCAGTTTATGCAGTGTCCTTTGGCGTGAAGCTTTCTTT.

This chain joins TRBV12-3 or TRBV12-4 and TRBJ2-3; a possible D gene is TRBD1 (6 bases). This CDR3 contains 15 residues. Trimming shortened V by 5 bases and J by 1 base, and 13 bases separated the two germline ends. The DNA of the CDR3 is TGTGCCAGCAGTCCCAGGGGAGCGGGCACAGATACGCAGTATTTT. Its protein is CASSPRGAGTDTQYF.

V gene TRBV5-5 combines with J gene TRBJ1-6, with TRBD1 matching 10 bases. The CDR3 consists of 14 residues. Germline CDR1 is SGHKS and CDR2 is YYEKEE (reference sequence). V was pared by 3 bases and J by 7 bases, with 1 base of the junction left unmatched. DNA of the CDR3: TGTGCCAGCAGCTCGGACAGGGGGAATTCACCCCTCCACTTT. It yields the protein CASSSDRGNSPLHF.

The chain recombines TRBV5-5 with TRBJ1-6, with D tentatively TRBD1 (6 bases). Germline lookup yields CDR1 SGHKS and CDR2 YYEKEE (reference sequence). This CDR3 is built from 15 residues. V lost 3 bases and J lost 9, with 16 bases in between. This chain's CDR3 is CASSSQGSRISPLHF. CDR3 in DNA: TGTGCCAGCAGCTCACAGGGTAGCAGGATTTCACCCCTCCACTTT.

This clonotype has more than one count but fewer than ten. The chain recombines TRBV11-2 with TRBJ2-7; possible D gene TRBD2, 6 bases. The CDR3 loop spans 14 amino acids. The germline V and J ends were trimmed by 5 bases and 6 bases, with 17 bases remaining between them. The germline V gene has CDR1 SGHAT and CDR2 FQNNGV. The CDR3 bases are TGTGCCAGCAGCCCGGAGGGAGGTCCTTTCGAGCAGTACTTC. Its translation is CASSPEGGPFEQYF. Using reference TRBV11-2 and TRBJ2-7 for the parts outside the CDR3, the full variable domain is EAGVAQSPRYKIIEKRQSVAFWCNPISGHATLYWYQQILGQGPKLLIQFQNNGVVDDSQLPKDRFSAERLKGVDSTLKIQPAKLEDSAVYLCASSPEGGPFEQYFGPGTRLTVT.

The J gene is TRBJ2-7, the V gene TRBV3-1; perhaps TRBD1 as D (6 bases). CDR3 length: 13 residues. CDR1 and CDR2 from the germline V gene are LGHDT and YNNKEL (reference sequence). Trimming stripped 3 bases from V and 2 bases from J, with 8 bases between. The CDR3 coding sequence is TGTGCCAGCAGCCAGGGACAAACCTACGAGCAGTACTTC. Translated: CASSQGQTYEQYF.

The V and J genes are TRBV10-3 and TRBJ2-2; tentatively, D is TRBD2 (6 bases). Germline-derived CDR1 and CDR2 are ENHRY and SYGVKD. V lost 0 bases and J 3 bases, leaving 11 bases between the germline ends. There are 16 residues in the CDR3. In DNA, the CDR3 is TGTGCCATCAGTGAGTCCGGGGGTTATTACACCGGGGAGCTGTTTTTT. It is translated as CAISESGGYYTGELFF.

This chain connects TRBV6-5 to TRBJ1-3, with D unclear. CDR1 and CDR2 (germline): MNHEY, SVGAGI. This CDR3 has 14 residues. Trimming removed 4 bases from V and 0 bases from J, with 7 bases in between. CDR3 DNA: TGTGCCAGCAGTTCCGTCGGCTCTGGAAACACCATATATTTT. Its protein is CASSSVGSGNTIYF.

This chain joins TRBV12-3 or TRBV12-4 and TRBJ2-2; D is undetermined. This CDR3 comprises 14 residues. V was clipped by 7 bases and J by 3 bases, with 12 bases between them. The CDR3 DNA is TGTGCCAGCAAATATGCTGGTCACACCGGGGAGCTGTTTTTT. This translates into CASKYAGHTGELFF.

The chain employs TRBV6-1 and TRBJ2-5; no clear D gene. Germline V lookup: CDR1 MNHNS, CDR2 SASEGT. The CDR3 loop spans 14 amino acids. Between the trimmed V and J ends, which lost 6 bases and 7 bases, there was a span of 18 bases. The CDR3 coding sequence is TGTGCCAGCAGATCCAATAAAGGCGGAGCGACCCAGTACTTC. It yields the protein CASRSNKGGATQYF.

The chain carries TRBV2 and TRBJ1-2; 7 positions agree with TRBD1. Per the germline V gene, CDR1 is SNHLY and CDR2 is FYNNEI. J was trimmed by 0 bases and V by 1 base; bases with no gene match: 5. This CDR3 comprises 16 residues. CDR3 DNA: TGTGCCAGCAGTGAAGGGTTAGGGACAGCTAACTATGGCTACACCTTC. It is translated as CASSEGLGTANYGYTF.

The genes are TRBV5-5 and TRBJ2-3; TRBD2 is a possible D gene (5 bases). The germline V gene has CDR1 SGHKS and CDR2 YYEKEE (reference sequence). V was clipped by 4 bases and J by 2 bases, with 23 bases between them. The CDR3 length is 18 residues. The DNA of the CDR3 is TGTGCCAGCAGCCGGTGGGGAGCTGGGTCGGGCTTCACAGATACGCAGTATTTT. Its protein is CASSRWGAGSGFTDTQYF.

This clonotype showed up just once. The rearrangement links TRBV2 to TRBJ2-1; D perhaps matches TRBD2 (6 bases). There are 15 residues in the CDR3. Germline V gene data show CDR1 as SNHLY and CDR2 as FYNNEI. With 4 bases removed from V and 5 bases from J, the gap between germline ends came to 15 bases. CDR3 loop: CASSVISGPNNEQFF. CDR3 coding DNA: TGTGCCAGCAGTGTGATCAGCGGGCCTAACAATGAGCAGTTCTTC. Combining the CDR3 with reference TRBV2 and TRBJ2-1 gives the whole variable domain EPEVTQTPSHQVTQMGQEVILRCVPISNHLYFYWYRQILGQKVEFLVSFYNNEISEKSEIFDDQFSVERPDGSNFTLKIRSTKLEDSAMYFCASSVISGPNNEQFFGPGTRLTVL.

This clonotype was detected only a few times. V gene TRBV7-3 combines with J gene TRBJ2-1; the match to TRBD2 covers 7 bases. V lost 2 bases and J lost 6; bases outside the gene matches: 7. The CDR3 is 15 residues long. Germline CDR1 is SGHTA and CDR2 is FQGTGA. CDR3 amino acids: CASSLGAGSANEQFF. For the CDR3, the DNA is TGTGCCAGCAGCTTAGGAGCGGGATCGGCCAATGAGCAGTTCTTC.

This rearrangement joins TRBV6-1 to TRBJ2-7; the D gene could be TRBD1 or TRBD2 (5 bases each). There are 11 residues in the CDR3. Germline CDR1 MNHNS, CDR2 SASEGT. The V end lost 2 bases, the J end lost 12 bases, and 11 bases lay between the germline ends. This CDR3 reads CASSEMRGPYF. The DNA for the CDR3 is TGTGCCAGCAGTGAAATGAGGGGACCGTACTTC.

The gene calls are TRBV27 and TRBJ1-3; a possible D gene is TRBD1 (5 bases). This CDR3 comprises 15 residues. Trimming cost V 2 bases and J 3 bases, with 11 bases left between them. Germline V gives CDR1 MNHEY, CDR2 SMNVEV (reference sequence). Written as DNA, the CDR3 is TGTGCCAGCAGTTTACAGGGAATGATTGGAAACACCATATATTTT. Its protein is CASSLQGMIGNTIYF.

The rearrangement joins TRBV10-3 to TRBJ2-7; 11 nucleotides match TRBD1. V trimming: 3 bases; J trimming: 3 bases; junction bases outside the gene matches: 4. CDR1 is ENHRY, CDR2 SYGVKD, per germline. The length of the CDR3 is 15 residues. The CDR3 protein is CAISDTGTGGYEQYF. The CDR3 DNA reads TGTGCCATCAGTGATACCGGGACAGGGGGCTACGAGCAGTACTTC.

This clonotype was counted only a few times. V gene TRBV19 combines with J gene TRBJ2-5; D is possibly TRBD1 (6 bases). The CDR3 totals 12 residues. Germline values: CDR1 LNHDA, CDR2 SQIVND (reference sequence). V lost 9 bases and J 3 bases, leaving 11 bases between the germline ends. CDR3 in DNA: TGTGCCAGCTCACAGGGTAAAGAGACCCAGTACTTC. It specifies CASSQGKETQYF.

This clonotype was seen only a few times. This sequence joins TRBV2 and TRBJ2-2, with 7 bases identical to TRBD2. Per germline, CDR1 SNHLY and CDR2 FYNNEI. The CDR3 length is 16 residues. J was trimmed by 1 base and V by 5 bases; bases with no gene match: 7. The CDR3 loop is CASSYTSAMNTGELFF. The CDR3 DNA sequence: TGTGCCAGCAGTTATACTAGCGCAATGAACACCGGGGAGCTGTTTTTT.

The chain recombines TRBV20-1 with TRBJ2-3, with 9 bases that match TRBD1. The CDR3 contains 16 residues. With 6 bases clipped from V and 2 bases from J, the junction kept 12 bases outside the gene matches. CDR1 DFQATT and CDR2 SNEGSKA come from the germline V gene (reference sequence). The CDR3 DNA sequence: TGCAGTGCCGGAAACCCGGGACAGGGCCACACAGATACGCAGTATTTT. Translated, it gives CSAGNPGQGHTDTQYF.

The CDR3 reads CASSSGGRLATFGELFF. Written as DNA, the CDR3 is TGTGCCAGCAGCTCGGGGGGGCGACTAGCCACGTTCGGGGAGCTGTTTTTT. The rearrangement joins TRBV5-4 to TRBJ2-2, with 8 positions matching TRBD2. Germline-derived CDR1 and CDR2 are SGHNT and YYREEE (reference sequence). Trimming at V came to 3 bases and at J to 7 bases, leaving 14 bases not matched to a gene. This CDR3 is built from 17 residues.

CDR3 nucleotides: TGCAGTGCTAGAGTTTCGAGGCTAGCGGGAGGGCTGGGGGGAGAGACCCAGTACTTC. This translates into CSARVSRLAGGLGGETQYF. This rearrangement joins TRBV20-1 to TRBJ2-5, with 12 nucleotides matching TRBD2. CDR3 size: 19 residues. V gave up 1 base and J gave up 4 bases; unmatched junction bases: 16. Germline V gene sequence: CDR1 DFQATT, CDR2 SNEGSKA (reference sequence).

The J gene is TRBJ2-1, the V gene TRBV3-1; D is ambiguous. The CDR3 consists of 15 residues. Germline V gene lookup returns CDR1 LGHDT and CDR2 YNNKEL (reference sequence). Trimming removed 1 base at V and 0 bases at J, with 7 bases between. DNA for the CDR3: TGTGCCAGCAGCCAAGTCCCTAGCTCCTACAATGAGCAGTTCTTC. Protein sequence: CASSQVPSSYNEQFF.

The chain couples TRBV18 to TRBJ2-7, with 12 bases aligning to TRBD1. CDR3 length: 15 residues. The V gene's germline CDR1 is KGHSH and CDR2 LQKENI. V dropped 1 base and J dropped 4; count of bases not matched to a gene: 2. The CDR3 nucleotides are TGTGCCAGCTCACCACGGGACAGGGGGCTGTACGAGCAGTACTTC. Protein: CASSPRDRGLYEQYF. The full variable domain, in which reference TRBV18 and TRBJ2-7 provide the parts outside the CDR3, is NAGVMQNPRHLVRRRGQEARLRCSPMKGHSHVYWYRQLPEEGLKFMVYLQKENIIDESGMPKERFSAEFPKEGPSILRIQQVVRGDSAAYFCASSPRDRGLYEQYFGPGTRLTVT.